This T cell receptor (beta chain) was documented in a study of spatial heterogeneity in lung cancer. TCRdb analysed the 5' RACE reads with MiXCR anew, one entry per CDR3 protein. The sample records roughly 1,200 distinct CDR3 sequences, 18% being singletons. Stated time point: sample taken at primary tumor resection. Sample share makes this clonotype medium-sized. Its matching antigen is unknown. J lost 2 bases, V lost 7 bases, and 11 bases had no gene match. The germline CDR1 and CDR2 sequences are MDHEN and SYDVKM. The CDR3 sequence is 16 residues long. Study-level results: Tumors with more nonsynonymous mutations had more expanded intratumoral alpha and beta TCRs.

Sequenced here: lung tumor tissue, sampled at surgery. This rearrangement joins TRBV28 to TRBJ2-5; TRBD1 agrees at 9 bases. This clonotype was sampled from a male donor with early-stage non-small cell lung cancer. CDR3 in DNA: TGTGCCAGCACCCCGGGGACAGGGACAAAACAAGAGACCCAGTACTTC. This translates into CASTPGTGTKQETQYF.